The rows below give T cell receptor beta chains drawn from one sample of a study of T cell changes during pregnancy in multiple sclerosis. Only in-frame clones appear in the TCRdb table, and some are missing; sequencing was by immunoSEQ multiplex PCR. The sample lists tens of thousands of clones, almost 90% occurring once. Sample: peripheral blood, taken after pregnancy. The origin of the receptors is a female donor in good health, enrolled as a control in a pregnancy study. The CDR3 runs from the conserved cysteine through the conserved F or W. The order of the fields is clone size, J gene, V gene, D gene, CDR3 protein, CDR3 DNA. A D gene is named only where the DNA matches it firmly. Clone sizes are given selectively: once, few, many, or a class where the clone is expanded.

abundance: .; j_gene: TRBJ2-7; v_gene: TRBV9; d_gene: TRBD2; CDR3aa: CASSVGGTSIYEQYF; CDR3nt: TGTGCCAGCAGCGTAGGAGGGACTAGTATCTACGAGCAGTACTTC
abundance: .; j_gene: TRBJ2-1; v_gene: TRBV2; d_gene: .; CDR3aa: CASSEALVNEQFF; CDR3nt: TGTGCCAGCAGTGAAGCGCTAGTGAATGAGCAGTTCTTC
abundance: once; j_gene: TRBJ2-5; v_gene: TRBV9; d_gene: .; CDR3aa: CASSVERWETQYF; CDR3nt: TGTGCCAGCAGCGTAGAACGGTGGGAGACCCAGTACTTC
abundance: .; j_gene: TRBJ1-2; v_gene: TRBV19; d_gene: TRBD1; CDR3aa: CASRRQGNYGYTF; CDR3nt: TGTGCCAGTAGGAGACAGGGTAACTATGGCTACACCTTC
abundance: .; j_gene: TRBJ1-2; v_gene: TRBV5-6; d_gene: .; CDR3aa: CASSFTRINYGYTF; CDR3nt: TGTGCCAGCAGCTTTACCAGGATTAACTATGGCTACACCTTC
abundance: once; j_gene: TRBJ1-6; v_gene: TRBV9; d_gene: .; CDR3aa: CASSEGLEWSPLHF; CDR3nt: TGTGCCAGCAGCGAGGGGCTTGAGTGGTCACCCCTCCACTTT
abundance: .; j_gene: TRBJ2-5; v_gene: TRBV5-4; d_gene: .; CDR3aa: CASSLVGAETQYF; CDR3nt: TGTGCCAGCAGCTTGGTAGGAGCGGAGACCCAGTACTTC
abundance: few; j_gene: TRBJ1-1; v_gene: TRBV5-6; d_gene: .; CDR3aa: CASRYGQNTEAFF; CDR3nt: TGTGCCAGCAGATACGGACAGAACACTGAAGCTTTCTTT
abundance: .; j_gene: TRBJ2-7; v_gene: TRBV2; d_gene: .; CDR3aa: CASRPEQGSFGSEQYF; CDR3nt: TGTGCCAGCAGACCCGAACAAGGGAGCTTTGGGAGCGAGCAGTACTTC
abundance: .; j_gene: TRBJ1-1; v_gene: TRBV29-1; d_gene: TRBD1; CDR3aa: CSVGTGSVGTEAFF; CDR3nt: TGCAGCGTCGGGACAGGGAGCGTTGGCACTGAAGCTTTCTTT
abundance: .; j_gene: TRBJ2-1; v_gene: TRBV30; d_gene: .; CDR3aa: CAWTGGGYVSNEQFF; CDR3nt: TGTGCCTGGACCGGAGGGGGCTACGTGTCCAATGAGCAGTTCTTC
abundance: .; j_gene: TRBJ1-1; v_gene: TRBV2; d_gene: .; CDR3aa: CASSLGWSTEAFF; CDR3nt: TGTGCCAGCAGTCTTGGGTGGAGCACTGAAGCTTTCTTT
abundance: .; j_gene: TRBJ2-3; v_gene: TRBV27; d_gene: .; CDR3aa: CASSSPIGASTDTQYF; CDR3nt: TGTGCCAGCAGTTCCCCTATAGGGGCCAGCACAGATACGCAGTATTTT
abundance: few; j_gene: TRBJ1-4; v_gene: TRBV4-3; d_gene: .; CDR3aa: CASSQDTLRGEKLFF; CDR3nt: TGCGCCAGCAGCCAAGATACCCTAAGGGGTGAAAAACTGTTTTTT
abundance: .; j_gene: TRBJ2-7; v_gene: TRBV6-5; d_gene: .; CDR3aa: CASSYGRDTLSYEQYF; CDR3nt: TGTGCCAGCAGTTACGGCCGGGACACCCTCTCCTACGAGCAGTACTTC
abundance: .; j_gene: TRBJ2-7; v_gene: TRBV11-3; d_gene: TRBD1; CDR3aa: CASSLGQGAVDEQYF; CDR3nt: TGTGCCAGCAGCTTGGGACAGGGGGCGGTAGACGAGCAGTACTTC
abundance: .; j_gene: TRBJ2-1; v_gene: TRBV6-7; d_gene: .; CDR3aa: CASSYSMLAPYNEQFF; CDR3nt: TGTGCCAGCAGTTACTCGATGCTAGCGCCCTACAATGAGCAGTTCTTC
abundance: once; j_gene: TRBJ1-1; v_gene: TRBV25-1; d_gene: TRBD1; CDR3aa: CASSEYPGQGSEAFF; CDR3nt: TGTGCCAGCAGTGAATATCCGGGACAGGGATCTGAAGCTTTCTTT
abundance: .; j_gene: TRBJ2-3; v_gene: TRBV29-1; d_gene: .; CDR3aa: CSVDRAGPPTDTQYF; CDR3nt: TGCAGCGTTGATCGGGCAGGGCCTCCCACAGATACGCAGTATTTT
abundance: .; j_gene: TRBJ2-1; v_gene: TRBV29-1; d_gene: TRBD2; CDR3aa: CSVDPAGGSYNEQFF; CDR3nt: TGCAGCGTTGACCCAGCGGGGGGGTCCTACAATGAGCAGTTCTTC
abundance: .; j_gene: TRBJ1-1; v_gene: TRBV6-1; d_gene: .; CDR3aa: CASSLSRSEAFF; CDR3nt: TGTGCCAGCAGCCTATCTCGATCTGAAGCTTTCTTT
abundance: .; j_gene: TRBJ1-1; v_gene: TRBV11-2; d_gene: TRBD1; CDR3aa: CASSPQRQGAGGAFF; CDR3nt: TGTGCCAGCAGCCCGCAACGACAGGGGGCGGGCGGAGCTTTCTTT
abundance: few; j_gene: TRBJ1-1; v_gene: TRBV30; d_gene: .; CDR3aa: CAWTPPLGGGTEAFF; CDR3nt: TGTGCCTGGACCCCCCCACTCGGGGGGGGCACTGAAGCTTTCTTT
abundance: .; j_gene: TRBJ2-5; v_gene: TRBV9; d_gene: TRBD2; CDR3aa: CASSDLSGARETQYF; CDR3nt: TGTGCCAGCAGCGACCTTAGCGGGGCCCGGGAGACCCAGTACTTC
abundance: .; j_gene: TRBJ1-3; v_gene: TRBV30; d_gene: .; CDR3aa: CAWRDLSLQPSSLSGNTIYF; CDR3nt: TGTGCCTGGAGGGATCTCTCCTTACAGCCAAGCTCCCTCTCTGGAAACACCATATATTTT
abundance: .; j_gene: TRBJ2-1; v_gene: TRBV5-4; d_gene: TRBD2; CDR3aa: CASSWTRNNEQFF; CDR3nt: TGTGCCAGCAGTTGGACTAGAAACAATGAGCAGTTCTTC
abundance: .; j_gene: TRBJ2-5; v_gene: TRBV6-6; d_gene: .; CDR3aa: CASRKHADQETQYF; CDR3nt: TGTGCCAGCAGGAAACACGCGGATCAAGAGACCCAGTACTTC
abundance: once; j_gene: TRBJ2-2; v_gene: TRBV7-6; d_gene: TRBD2; CDR3aa: CASSLVVAGITGELFF; CDR3nt: TGTGCCAGCAGCTTAGTCGTAGCGGGAATCACCGGGGAGCTGTTTTTT
abundance: .; j_gene: TRBJ1-4; v_gene: TRBV6-1; d_gene: .; CDR3aa: CASSEVPGEKLFF; CDR3nt: TGTGCCAGCAGTGAAGTCCCAGGGGAGAAACTGTTTTTT
abundance: .; j_gene: TRBJ1-2; v_gene: TRBV10-3; d_gene: .; CDR3aa: CAISGLHDKQGRYGNYGYTF; CDR3nt: TGTGCCATCAGTGGACTACACGACAAACAGGGCAGATATGGAAACTATGGCTACACCTTC
abundance: once; j_gene: TRBJ2-3; v_gene: TRBV19; d_gene: .; CDR3aa: CASSPVRTDTQYF; CDR3nt: TGTGCCAGTAGTCCGGTCCGCACAGATACGCAGTATTTT
abundance: .; j_gene: TRBJ2-3; v_gene: TRBV6-4; d_gene: .; CDR3aa: CASSDSGGPDTQYF; CDR3nt: TGTGCCAGCAGTGACTCGGGGGGGCCCGATACGCAGTATTTT
abundance: .; j_gene: TRBJ1-4; v_gene: TRBV5-4; d_gene: TRBD1; CDR3aa: CASSFPGGSDEKLFF; CDR3nt: TGTGCCAGCAGCTTCCCAGGGGGGAGTGATGAAAAACTGTTTTTT
abundance: .; j_gene: TRBJ1-2; v_gene: TRBV14; d_gene: .; CDR3aa: CASSRGLGAGDRGYTF; CDR3nt: TGTGCCAGCAGCCGAGGGTTAGGGGCCGGCGACAGGGGCTACACCTTC
abundance: .; j_gene: TRBJ1-3; v_gene: TRBV5-1; d_gene: .; CDR3aa: CASSLTGAGNTIYF; CDR3nt: TGCGCCAGCAGCCTTACAGGAGCTGGAAACACCATATATTTT
abundance: .; j_gene: TRBJ2-7; v_gene: TRBV27; d_gene: TRBD1; CDR3aa: CASSLVPSGQGRTYEQYF; CDR3nt: TGTGCCAGCAGTTTAGTCCCCTCTGGACAGGGGCGAACCTACGAGCAGTACTTC
abundance: .; j_gene: TRBJ2-3; v_gene: TRBV7-2; d_gene: TRBD2; CDR3aa: CASSFRLAGETDTQYF; CDR3nt: TGTGCCAGCAGCTTCCGACTAGCGGGGGAAACAGATACGCAGTATTTT
abundance: .; j_gene: TRBJ2-7; v_gene: TRBV27; d_gene: .; CDR3aa: CASSPYPAYEQYF; CDR3nt: TGTGCCAGCAGTCCCTACCCTGCCTACGAGCAGTACTTC
abundance: .; j_gene: TRBJ2-7; v_gene: TRBV27; d_gene: TRBD2; CDR3aa: CASSLSKGLASYEQYF; CDR3nt: TGTGCCAGCAGTTTATCGAAGGGACTAGCGTCCTACGAGCAGTACTTC
abundance: .; j_gene: TRBJ1-1; v_gene: TRBV2; d_gene: TRBD1; CDR3aa: CASVPDRTSSEAFF; CDR3nt: TGTGCCAGCGTCCCGGACAGGACCTCCTCAGAAGCTTTCTTT
abundance: .; j_gene: TRBJ2-1; v_gene: TRBV19; d_gene: TRBD2; CDR3aa: CASSISLAGRAEQFF; CDR3nt: TGTGCCAGTAGTATATCGCTAGCGGGAAGGGCTGAGCAGTTCTTC
abundance: .; j_gene: TRBJ2-5; v_gene: TRBV29-1; d_gene: .; CDR3aa: CSVLSFETQYF; CDR3nt: TGCAGCGTTCTCTCCTTCGAGACCCAGTACTTC
abundance: once; j_gene: TRBJ2-7; v_gene: TRBV7-9; d_gene: TRBD2; CDR3aa: CASSSLTSGMNEQYF; CDR3nt: TGTGCCAGCAGCTCGCTGACTAGCGGGATGAACGAGCAGTACTTC
abundance: once; j_gene: TRBJ1-1; v_gene: TRBV4-3; d_gene: .; CDR3aa: CASSRLGDLQGAFF; CDR3nt: TGCGCCAGCAGCCGACTAGGGGATCTTCAGGGAGCTTTCTTT
abundance: .; j_gene: TRBJ2-7; v_gene: TRBV6-4; d_gene: .; CDR3aa: CASSDSEGLEQYF; CDR3nt: TGTGCCAGCAGTGACTCGGAGGGGCTTGAGCAGTACTTC
abundance: .; j_gene: TRBJ2-1; v_gene: TRBV10-3; d_gene: TRBD1; CDR3aa: CAISPGTGGNNEQFF; CDR3nt: TGTGCCATCAGCCCCGGGACAGGGGGTAACAATGAGCAGTTCTTC
abundance: .; j_gene: TRBJ2-7; v_gene: TRBV29-1; d_gene: TRBD2; CDR3aa: CSVESGLAGGEQYF; CDR3nt: TGCAGCGTTGAATCGGGACTAGCGGGGGGCGAGCAGTACTTC
abundance: .; j_gene: TRBJ2-7; v_gene: TRBV6-1; d_gene: .; CDR3aa: CASSMARAYEQYF; CDR3nt: TGTGCCAGCAGTATGGCCAGGGCCTACGAGCAGTACTTC
abundance: .; j_gene: TRBJ2-1; v_gene: TRBV19; d_gene: TRBD2; CDR3aa: CASIAWAGGSDEQFF; CDR3nt: TGTGCCAGTATTGCCTGGGCGGGGGGGTCTGATGAGCAGTTCTTC
abundance: .; j_gene: TRBJ2-3; v_gene: TRBV10-1; d_gene: TRBD1; CDR3aa: CASSGGDRVHDTQYF; CDR3nt: TGCGCCAGCAGTGGGGGTGACAGGGTCCATGATACGCAGTATTTT
abundance: .; j_gene: TRBJ1-1; v_gene: TRBV14; d_gene: .; CDR3aa: CASSHRGRNTEAFF; CDR3nt: TGTGCCAGCAGCCACCGGGGGAGGAACACTGAAGCTTTCTTT
abundance: .; j_gene: TRBJ2-5; v_gene: TRBV7-2; d_gene: .; CDR3aa: CASSLVALTGFQETQYF; CDR3nt: TGTGCCAGCAGCTTAGTGGCCCTTACAGGGTTCCAAGAGACCCAGTACTTC
abundance: .; j_gene: TRBJ2-5; v_gene: TRBV7-2; d_gene: TRBD2; CDR3aa: CASSLGGLDQETQYF; CDR3nt: TGTGCCAGCAGCTTGGGGGGGTTAGACCAAGAGACCCAGTACTTC